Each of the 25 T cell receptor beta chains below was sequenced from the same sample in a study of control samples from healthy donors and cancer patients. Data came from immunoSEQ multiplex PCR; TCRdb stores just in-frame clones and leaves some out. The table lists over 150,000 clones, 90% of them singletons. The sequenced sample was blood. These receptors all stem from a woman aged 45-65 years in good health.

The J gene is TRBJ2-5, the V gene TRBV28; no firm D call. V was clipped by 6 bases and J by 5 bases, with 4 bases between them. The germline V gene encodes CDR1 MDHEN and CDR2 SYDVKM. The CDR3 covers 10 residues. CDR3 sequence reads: CASRGETQYF. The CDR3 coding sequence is TGTGCCAGCAGGGGGGAGACCCAGTACTTC.

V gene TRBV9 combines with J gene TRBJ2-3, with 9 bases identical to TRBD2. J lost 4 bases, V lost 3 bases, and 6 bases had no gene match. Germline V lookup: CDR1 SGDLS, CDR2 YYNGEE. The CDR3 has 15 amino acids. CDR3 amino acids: CASSATAGGSDTQYF. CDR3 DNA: TGTGCCAGCAGCGCCACAGCGGGGGGTTCAGATACGCAGTATTTT.

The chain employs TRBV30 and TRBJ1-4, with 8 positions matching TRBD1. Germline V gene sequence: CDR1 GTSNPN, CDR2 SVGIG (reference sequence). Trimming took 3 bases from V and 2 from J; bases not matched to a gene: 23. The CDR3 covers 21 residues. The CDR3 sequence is CAWRVKFVGQGHSSTNEKLFF. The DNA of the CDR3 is TGTGCCTGGAGGGTCAAATTCGTAGGACAGGGTCATTCGAGTACTAATGAAAAACTGTTTTTT.

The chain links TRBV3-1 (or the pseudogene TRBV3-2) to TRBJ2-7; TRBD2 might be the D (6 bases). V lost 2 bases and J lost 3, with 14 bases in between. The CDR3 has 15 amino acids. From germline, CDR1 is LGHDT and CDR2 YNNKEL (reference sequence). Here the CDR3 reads CASSQSPMGGYEQYF. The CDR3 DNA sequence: TGTGCCAGCAGCCAATCTCCTATGGGGGGCTACGAGCAGTACTTC.

CDR3 sequence: CASSQPLRTSGYTF. The CDR3 region has the DNA TGTGCCAGCAGCCAACCCCTGAGGACTTCTGGCTACACCTTC. The V and J genes are TRBV3-1 (or the pseudogene TRBV3-2) and TRBJ1-2; D gene uncertain. The germline gives CDR1 LGHDT, CDR2 YNNKEL (reference sequence). V was clipped by 2 bases and J by 7 bases, with 14 bases between them. The CDR3 is 14 residues long.

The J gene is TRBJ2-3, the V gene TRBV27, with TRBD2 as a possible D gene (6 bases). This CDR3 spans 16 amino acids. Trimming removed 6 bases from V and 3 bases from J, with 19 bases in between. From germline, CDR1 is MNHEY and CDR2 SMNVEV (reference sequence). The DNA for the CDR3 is TGTGCCAGCAGGGCGGGACTCCGGAGAGGTACAGATACGCAGTATTTT. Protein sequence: CASRAGLRRGTDTQYF.

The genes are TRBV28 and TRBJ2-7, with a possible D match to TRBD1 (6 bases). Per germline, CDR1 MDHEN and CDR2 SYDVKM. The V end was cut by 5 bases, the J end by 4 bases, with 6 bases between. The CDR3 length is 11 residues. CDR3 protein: CASSQGYEQYF. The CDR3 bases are TGTGCCAGCAGTCAGGGGTACGAGCAGTACTTC.

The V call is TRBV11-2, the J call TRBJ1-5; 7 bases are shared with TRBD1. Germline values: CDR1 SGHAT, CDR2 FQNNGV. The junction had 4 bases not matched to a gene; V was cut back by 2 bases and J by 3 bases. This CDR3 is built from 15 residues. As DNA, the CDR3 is TGTGCCAGCAGCTTATCCGGGACAGTCAATCAGCCCCAGCATTTT. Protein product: CASSLSGTVNQPQHF.

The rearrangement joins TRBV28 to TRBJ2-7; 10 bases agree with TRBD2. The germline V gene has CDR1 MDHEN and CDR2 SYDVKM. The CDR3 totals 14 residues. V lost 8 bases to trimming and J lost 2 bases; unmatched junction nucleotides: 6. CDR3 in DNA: TGTGCCAGCGTAGGTCTAGCGGGAGCCTACGAGCAGTACTTC. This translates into CASVGLAGAYEQYF.

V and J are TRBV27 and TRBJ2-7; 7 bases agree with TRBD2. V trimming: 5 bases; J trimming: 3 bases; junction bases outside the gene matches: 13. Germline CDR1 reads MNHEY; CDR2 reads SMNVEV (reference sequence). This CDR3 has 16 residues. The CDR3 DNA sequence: TGTGCCAGCAGTCGCGCCTCCGGGACTACCTACTACGAGCAGTACTTC. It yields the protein CASSRASGTTYYEQYF.

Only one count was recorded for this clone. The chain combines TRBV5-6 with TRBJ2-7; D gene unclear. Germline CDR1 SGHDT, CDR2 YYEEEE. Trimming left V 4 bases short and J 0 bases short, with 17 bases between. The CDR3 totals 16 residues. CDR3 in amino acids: CASSRRKNFLSYEQYF. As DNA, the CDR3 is TGTGCCAGCAGCCGAAGGAAAAACTTCCTCTCCTACGAGCAGTACTTC.

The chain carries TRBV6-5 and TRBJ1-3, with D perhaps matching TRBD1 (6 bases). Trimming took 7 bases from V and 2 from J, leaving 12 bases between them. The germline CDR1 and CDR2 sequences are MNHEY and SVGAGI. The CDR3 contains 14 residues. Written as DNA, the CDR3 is TGTGCCAGCAAGCCGGGACAAGCTGGAAACACCATATATTTT. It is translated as CASKPGQAGNTIYF.

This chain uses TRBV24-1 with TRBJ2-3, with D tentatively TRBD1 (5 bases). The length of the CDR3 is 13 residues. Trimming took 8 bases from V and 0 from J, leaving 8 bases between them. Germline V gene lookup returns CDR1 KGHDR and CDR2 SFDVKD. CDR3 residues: CATTTDSTDTQYF. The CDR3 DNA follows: TGTGCCACCACGACAGATAGCACAGATACGCAGTATTTT.

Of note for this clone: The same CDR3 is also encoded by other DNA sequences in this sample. The CDR3 nucleotides are TGTGCCAGCGGCCCGGGGCAAGACTCTGGGGCCAACGTCCTGACTTTC. This sequence encodes CASGPGQDSGANVLTF. The V and J genes are TRBV25-1 and TRBJ2-6, with D perhaps given as TRBD1 or TRBD2 (5 bases each). V was shortened by 8 bases and J by 0 bases, with 14 bases between the two germline ends. This CDR3 spans 16 amino acids. Germline V lookup: CDR1 MGHDK, CDR2 SYGVNS.

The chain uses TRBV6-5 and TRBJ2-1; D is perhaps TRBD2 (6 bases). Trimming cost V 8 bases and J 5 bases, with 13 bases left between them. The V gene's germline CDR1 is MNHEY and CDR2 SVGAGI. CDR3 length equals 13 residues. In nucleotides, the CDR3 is TGTGCCAGCCTCCGGGAGCGAGACAATGAGCAGTTCTTC. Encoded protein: CASLRERDNEQFF.

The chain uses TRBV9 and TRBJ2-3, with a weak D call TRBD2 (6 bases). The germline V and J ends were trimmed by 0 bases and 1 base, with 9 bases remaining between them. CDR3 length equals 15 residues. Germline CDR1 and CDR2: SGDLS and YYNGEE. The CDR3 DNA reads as TGTGCCAGCAGCGTAGTGGTAGCGGGCACAGATACGCAGTATTTT. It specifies CASSVVVAGTDTQYF.

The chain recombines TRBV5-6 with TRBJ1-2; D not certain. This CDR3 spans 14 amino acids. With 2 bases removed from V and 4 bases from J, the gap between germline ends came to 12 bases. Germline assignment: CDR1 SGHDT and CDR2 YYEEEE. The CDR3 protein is CASSFARRSYGYTF. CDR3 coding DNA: TGTGCCAGCAGCTTCGCCCGAAGGTCCTATGGCTACACCTTC.

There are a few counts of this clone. CDR3 in DNA: TGTGCCAGCAGCTCCTACAGGGGCCCTAATGAAAAACTGTTTTTT. Translating it yields CASSSYRGPNEKLFF. This sequence joins TRBV7-9 and TRBJ1-4; 7 bases line up with TRBD1. After removal of 4 bases from V and 3 bases from J, the junction contained 5 bases not matched to a gene. The CDR3 spans 15 residues. Germline CDR1 is SEHNR and CDR2 is FQNEAQ (reference sequence).

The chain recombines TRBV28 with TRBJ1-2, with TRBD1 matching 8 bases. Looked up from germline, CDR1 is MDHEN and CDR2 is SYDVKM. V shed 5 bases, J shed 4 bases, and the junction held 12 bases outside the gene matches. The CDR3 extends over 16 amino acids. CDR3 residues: CASSLRTGMDPYGYTF. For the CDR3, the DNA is TGTGCCAGCAGTCTAAGGACAGGGATGGACCCCTATGGCTACACCTTC.

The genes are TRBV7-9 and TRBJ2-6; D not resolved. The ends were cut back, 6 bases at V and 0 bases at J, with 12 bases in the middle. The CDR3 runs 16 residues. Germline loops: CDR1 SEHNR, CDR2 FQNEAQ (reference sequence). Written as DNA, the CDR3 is TGTGCCAGCAGTAACACCGGGTTCTCTGGGGCCAACGTCCTGACTTTC. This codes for CASSNTGFSGANVLTF.

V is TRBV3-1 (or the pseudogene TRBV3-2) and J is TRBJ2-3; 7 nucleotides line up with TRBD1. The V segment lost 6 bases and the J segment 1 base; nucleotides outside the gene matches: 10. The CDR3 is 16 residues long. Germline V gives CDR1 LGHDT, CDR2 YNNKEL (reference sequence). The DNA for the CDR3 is TGTGCCAGCAGTCGGAACAGGGGCGCCGGCACAGATACGCAGTATTTT. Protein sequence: CASSRNRGAGTDTQYF.

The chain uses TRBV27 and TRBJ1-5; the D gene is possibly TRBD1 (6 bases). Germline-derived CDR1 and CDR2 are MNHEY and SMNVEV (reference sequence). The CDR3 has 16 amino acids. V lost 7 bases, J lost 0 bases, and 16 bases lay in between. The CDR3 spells CASTSLTGFSNQPQHF. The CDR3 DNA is TGTGCCAGCACTTCCTTGACAGGATTTAGCAATCAGCCCCAGCATTTT.

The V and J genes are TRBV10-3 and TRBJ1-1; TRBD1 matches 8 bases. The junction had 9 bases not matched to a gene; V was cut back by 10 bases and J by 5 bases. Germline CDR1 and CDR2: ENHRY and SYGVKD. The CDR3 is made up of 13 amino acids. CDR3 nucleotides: TGTGCCACCGCGGACAGGGTTGAGACTGAAGCTTTCTTT. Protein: CATADRVETEAFF.

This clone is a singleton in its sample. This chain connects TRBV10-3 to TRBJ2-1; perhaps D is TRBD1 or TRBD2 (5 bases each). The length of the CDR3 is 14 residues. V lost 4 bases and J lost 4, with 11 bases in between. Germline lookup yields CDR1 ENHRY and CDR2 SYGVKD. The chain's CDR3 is CAISVGDDYNEQFF. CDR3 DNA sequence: TGTGCCATCAGTGTGGGGGATGATTACAATGAGCAGTTCTTC.

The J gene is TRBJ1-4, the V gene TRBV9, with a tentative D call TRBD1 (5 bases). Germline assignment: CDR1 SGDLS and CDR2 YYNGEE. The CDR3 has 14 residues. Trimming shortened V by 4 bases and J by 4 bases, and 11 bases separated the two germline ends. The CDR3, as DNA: TGTGCCAGCAGCCCCCGGGACGGTAATGAAAAACTGTTTTTT. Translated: CASSPRDGNEKLFF.